Below, one T cell receptor beta chain is given with its context. Clones were sequenced by immunoSEQ multiplex PCR, and TCRdb holds only the in-frame ones, with some missing. The data contain about 8,400 clones, approximately 75% of them seen just once; the ten biggest clones take up 7.5% to 9.5%. The entry originates in a study of early stage breast cancer tumors. Background on the study: Most invasive tumors, about 75% of the 16, were ER+/PR+/HER2-.

Sampling of the adjacent normal breast tissue occurred roughly 2-4 cm from the tumor. The receptor comes from a person aged 60 to 70 with breast cancer. The sample taken for sequencing was normal breast tissue next to the tumor.

CDR3 sequence: CASSRGTGIAGTEAFF. The CDR3 DNA follows: TGTGCCAGTAGCCGGGGGACAGGCATTGCGGGGACTGAAGCTTTCTTT. The chain links TRBV19 to TRBJ1-1; 8 bases align to TRBD1. V lost 6 bases and J lost 5; bases outside the gene matches: 14. The V gene's germline CDR1 is LNHDA and CDR2 SQIVND (reference sequence). The CDR3 has 16 amino acids.